Shown below are 24 T cell receptor beta chains from a single sample sequenced in a study of T-cell memory formation after mild COVID-19. TCRdb reanalysed the 5' RACE reads using MiXCR and keeps one entry per CDR3 protein. Among 450,000 to 650,000 distinct CDR3 sequences listed, approximately 19% were seen once. Input material: PBMCs or a T cell subset sorted from them (not recorded which). Receptors originate from an adult woman who had mild COVID-19 (a few samples of this study predate the infection). Cell type and time point are not known.

V and J are TRBV4-2 and TRBJ2-3, with 8 bases fitting TRBD2. CDR1 and CDR2 (germline): LGHNA, YNFKEQ. CDR3 length equals 17 residues. Trimming cost V 0 bases and J 5 bases; bases outside gene matches: 10. The CDR3 DNA reads TGTGCCAGCAGCCAAGATCTATCAGCGGGGGTCATAGATACGCAGTATTTT. Protein product: CASSQDLSAGVIDTQYF.

A few counts support this clonotype. CDR3 DNA: TGTGCCAGCAAGACAGGGGACCGGCCCCAGCATTTT. Its protein is CASKTGDRPQHF. This chain connects TRBV6-2 or TRBV6-3 to TRBJ1-5; 8 positions agree with TRBD1. The V segment lost 7 bases and the J segment 9 bases; nucleotides outside the gene matches: 5. The CDR3 contains 12 residues. The germline CDR1 and CDR2 sequences are MNHEY and SVGEGT.

This chain uses TRBV30 with TRBJ2-2, with 11 positions matching TRBD2. The V segment lost 4 bases and the J segment 6 bases; nucleotides outside the gene matches: 7. This CDR3 spans 15 amino acids. Germline CDR1 reads GTSNPN; CDR2 reads SVGIG (reference sequence). The CDR3 DNA reads as TGTGCCTGGATGAGGACTAGCGGGCCGTCCGGGGAGCTGTTTTTT. It translates to CAWMRTSGPSGELFF.

This clonotype came up a few times. The chain combines TRBV12-3 or TRBV12-4 with TRBJ2-4; D perhaps matches TRBD2 (5 bases). This CDR3 has 15 residues. V gave up 3 bases and J gave up 0 bases, with 9 bases separating them. The CDR3 nucleotides are TGTGCCAGCAGTTTTGACGGGGTAGCCAAAAACATTCAGTACTTC. Its translation is CASSFDGVAKNIQYF.

The table lists this clonotype with a few counts. The chain carries TRBV28 and TRBJ2-1, with 8 bases aligning to TRBD2. With V trimmed by 7 bases and J by 11 bases, 16 bases remained unmatched. The CDR3 loop spans 15 amino acids. Germline CDR1 MDHEN, CDR2 SYDVKM. This CDR3 is CASIEGGSGTLKQFF. CDR3 DNA: TGTGCCAGCATTGAAGGCGGTAGCGGGACCCTAAAGCAGTTCTTC. Full variable domain (rest looked up from reference TRBV28 and TRBJ2-1): DVKVTQSSRYLVKRTGEKVFLECVQDMDHENMFWYRQDPGLGLRLIYFSYDVKMKEKGDIPEGYSVSREKKERFSLILESASTNQTSMYLCASIEGGSGTLKQFFGPGTRLTVL.

This chain uses TRBV11-2 with TRBJ1-1, with unresolved D. From germline, CDR1 is SGHAT and CDR2 FQNNGV. The CDR3 is 16 amino acids. Between the trimmed V and J ends, which lost 4 bases and 3 bases, there was a span of 18 bases. CDR3 in DNA: TGTGCCAGCAGCTCCCATACCACGGACGGGGACACTGAAGCTTTCTTT. Translating it yields CASSSHTTDGDTEAFF. The complete variable domain, with remaining parts taken from reference TRBV11-2 and TRBJ1-1, reads EAGVAQSPRYKIIEKRQSVAFWCNPISGHATLYWYQQILGQGPKLLIQFQNNGVVDDSQLPKDRFSAERLKGVDSTLKIQPAKLEDSAVYLCASSSHTTDGDTEAFFGQGTRLTVV.

This clonotype has a handful of counts. The chain has TRBV5-6 and TRBJ2-2, with 8 positions matching TRBD2. Looked up from germline, CDR1 is SGHDT and CDR2 is YYEEEE. Trimming cost V 0 bases and J 7 bases; bases outside gene matches: 17. This CDR3 contains 19 residues. The CDR3 nucleotides read TGTGCCAGCAGCTTGGCGGCTAGCGGGCGGTTAAGTCTCATCGGGGAGCTGTTTTTT. Residues: CASSLAASGRLSLIGELFF.

This chain joins TRBV4-1 and TRBJ2-5, with 9 positions matching TRBD2. Germline values: CDR1 MGHRA, CDR2 YSYEKL. CDR3 size: 17 residues. The V and J ends lost 1 base and 0 bases, in that order; junction bases with no gene match: 6. The CDR3 here is CASSQGPLAGYQETQYF. DNA for the CDR3: TGCGCCAGCAGCCAAGGTCCCCTAGCGGGGTACCAAGAGACCCAGTACTTC.

The chain couples TRBV5-4 to TRBJ1-5; maybe TRBD1 (5 bases). Trimming removed 4 bases at V and 1 base at J, with 12 bases between. The CDR3 totals 15 residues. In germline, CDR1 is SGHNT, CDR2 YYREEE (reference sequence). The DNA for the CDR3 is TGTGCCAGCAGCCGGGGTCCAGGGAGCAATCAGCCCCAGCATTTT. Its translation is CASSRGPGSNQPQHF.

This chain connects TRBV4-1 to TRBJ1-6; D is unclear. V shed 1 base and J shed 9 bases, with 13 bases lying between them. CDR1 MGHRA and CDR2 YSYEKL come from the germline V gene. The CDR3 totals 15 residues. CDR3 coding DNA: TGCGCCAGCAGCCAAGCACGGGGTATTGGTTCACCCCTCCACTTT. It codes for CASSQARGIGSPLHF.

This chain links TRBV20-1 with TRBJ1-4; TRBD1 agrees at 7 bases. CDR1 DFQATT and CDR2 SNEGSKA come from the germline V gene (reference sequence). This CDR3 region has 13 residues. V trimming: 6 bases; J trimming: 7 bases; junction bases outside the gene matches: 8. The CDR3 loop is CSATTGEGEKLFF. The CDR3, as DNA: TGCAGTGCCACCACAGGGGAGGGTGAAAAACTGTTTTTT.

The gene calls are TRBV3-1 and TRBJ2-7; weak D call: TRBD1 (6 bases). Per the germline V gene, CDR1 is LGHDT and CDR2 is YNNKEL (reference sequence). Trimming left V 6 bases short and J 1 base short, with 13 bases between. The CDR3 loop spans 14 amino acids. The CDR3, as DNA: TGTGCCAGCAGTACGGGACACGGATCCTACGAGCAGTACTTC. Amino acids: CASSTGHGSYEQYF.

The chain joins TRBV4-1 to TRBJ1-1; D is perhaps TRBD1 (6 bases). The germline V gene has CDR1 MGHRA and CDR2 YSYEKL. V shed 0 bases and J shed 5 bases, with 13 bases lying between them. The CDR3 consists of 15 residues. CDR3 sequence (DNA): TGCGCCAGCAGCCAAGATTCCAGGGGAAGGACTGAAGCTTTCTTT. The encoded protein is CASSQDSRGRTEAFF.

The rearrangement links TRBV20-1 to TRBJ1-5; TRBD1 agrees at 7 bases. The CDR3 contains 15 residues. The junction had 10 bases not matched to a gene; V was cut back by 6 bases and J by 2 bases. Germline CDR1 is DFQATT and CDR2 is SNEGSKA (reference sequence). The CDR3 region has the DNA TGCAGTGCCAAGACAGGGAATAGGGGCAATCAGCCCCAGCATTTT. As protein: CSAKTGNRGNQPQHF.

The V gene is TRBV7-3, the J gene TRBJ2-1; tentatively, D is TRBD1 (5 bases). The CDR3 has 15 amino acids. Germline-derived CDR1 and CDR2 are SGHTA and FQGTGA. Deletions cut 2 bases from V and 0 bases from J, with 8 bases between. The CDR3 reads CASSLLQGSYNEQFF. CDR3 coding DNA: TGTGCCAGCAGCTTATTGCAGGGCTCCTACAATGAGCAGTTCTTC.

J is TRBJ2-7 and V is TRBV5-1; 7 bases agree with TRBD1. Germline loops: CDR1 SGHRS, CDR2 YFSETQ. After removal of 5 bases from V and 2 bases from J, the junction contained 7 bases not matched to a gene. The CDR3 has 14 amino acids. CDR3 region: CASRPQGPAYEQYF. The CDR3 bases are TGCGCCAGCAGGCCACAGGGGCCCGCCTACGAGCAGTACTTC.

This clonotype appeared a few times. This rearrangement joins TRBV2 to TRBJ2-5; D is undetermined. CDR3 length: 14 amino acids. V lost 1 base to trimming and J lost 3 bases, with 9 bases between them. Germline V lookup: CDR1 SNHLY, CDR2 FYNNEI. In nucleotides, the CDR3 is TGTGCCAGCAGTGAAGTAGGAACGGAAGAGACCCAGTACTTC. Translated: CASSEVGTEETQYF.

The V and J genes are TRBV20-1 and TRBJ2-1; the D gene is possibly TRBD1 (5 bases). Germline V gives CDR1 DFQATT, CDR2 SNEGSKA (reference sequence). CDR3 length: 17 residues. V lost 4 bases and J 0 bases, leaving 19 bases between the germline ends. The CDR3 sequence: CSAMGPSDLISYNEQFF. The CDR3, as DNA: TGCAGTGCTATGGGGCCCTCGGACCTGATCTCCTACAATGAGCAGTTCTTC.

The chain joins TRBV29-1 to TRBJ2-1; 9 nucleotides match TRBD1. Trimming removed 5 bases from V and 0 bases from J; junction bases left unmatched: 17. The length of the CDR3 is 19 residues. Germline loops: CDR1 SQVTM, CDR2 ANQGSEA. The CDR3 loop is CSVRSGTGWGGSSYNEQFF. CDR3 DNA: TGCAGCGTTAGATCCGGGACAGGGTGGGGCGGGAGCTCCTACAATGAGCAGTTCTTC.

This clonotype was recorded a few times. The chain carries TRBV29-1 and TRBJ2-6, with TRBD1 matching 8 bases. Germline V gene sequence: CDR1 SQVTM, CDR2 ANQGSEA. The CDR3 totals 14 residues. J gave up 0 bases and V 6 bases, and 1 base lay outside the gene matches. The CDR3 DNA follows: TGCAGCGTGGGACAGGACTCTGGGGCCAACGTCCTGACTTTC. It is translated as CSVGQDSGANVLTF.

This clonotype was detected only a few times. This chain joins TRBV7-9 and TRBJ1-2; D is possibly TRBD1 (6 bases). This CDR3 has 16 residues. Germline CDR1 and CDR2: SEHNR and FQNEAQ (reference sequence). Trimming left V 5 bases short and J 4 bases short, with 20 bases between. This CDR3 is CASSATGAGRAYGYTF. CDR3 in DNA: TGTGCCAGCAGCGCGACGGGGGCAGGGCGGGCCTATGGCTACACCTTC.

This chain connects TRBV6-5 to TRBJ2-3; D gene uncertain. This CDR3 is built from 14 residues. The V gene's germline CDR1 is MNHEY and CDR2 SVGAGI. V shed 0 bases and J shed 4 bases, with 8 bases lying between them. The CDR3 DNA reads TGTGCCAGCAGTTACTCGACTCGCTCAGATACGCAGTATTTT. This sequence encodes CASSYSTRSDTQYF.

This clonotype appeared a few times. The chain has TRBV7-9 and TRBJ2-7; TRBD2 might be the D (5 bases). The ends were cut back, 4 bases at V and 6 bases at J, with 19 bases in the middle. Per the germline V gene, CDR1 is SEHNR and CDR2 is FQNEAQ (reference sequence). The CDR3 length is 15 residues. The DNA for the CDR3 is TGTGCCAGCAGCTCCACAAGCCCTTCTGGAGGCGAGCAGTACTTC. The encoded protein is CASSSTSPSGGEQYF.

The chain uses TRBV24-1 and TRBJ1-1, with TRBD1 matching over 8 bases. The CDR3 loop spans 16 amino acids. Germline loops: CDR1 KGHDR, CDR2 SFDVKD. Losses at the gene ends were 2 bases for V and 0 bases for J; bases not matched to a gene: 4. As DNA, the CDR3 is TGTGCCACCAGTGATTCCGGACAGGGCTTGAACACTGAAGCTTTCTTT. Protein product: CATSDSGQGLNTEAFF.